The present T cell receptor (beta chain) was sequenced within a study of blood T cells in healthy people across ages. Study-wide findings and caveats: Getting older went along with TCR beta diversity per million T cells dropping roughly linearly.

Primed by a sample-barcoded 5' primer and a J-beta primer mix, a second PCR proceeded for about 6 to 12 cycles. TCRdb called the 5' RACE reads again in MiXCR, with one record for every CDR3 protein. The sample has around 1.7 million distinct CDR3 sequences, 28% seen once. Collection of approximately 9.3 milliliters of peripheral blood was performed for each donor. Isolation per sample recovered at least 6 million PBMCs. This clonotype was counted ten times or more. Its antigen is as yet unknown. The V end was cut by 4 bases, the J end by 2 bases, with 13 bases between. Germline CDR1 is SGHKS and CDR2 is YYEKEE (reference sequence). The CDR3 consists of 14 residues.

This TCR was recovered from a woman aged 30 to 39 in good health. The chain carries TRBV5-5 and TRBJ2-7; D remains ambiguous. Sequencing was carried out using blood. CDR3 DNA: TGTGCCAGCAGCCCGGACGGGTACACCTACGAGCAGTACTTC. It yields the protein CASSPDGYTYEQYF.